The sequence of this T cell receptor beta chain was determined in a study of Ad26.COV2.S vaccination and SARS-CoV-2 variants. Background on the study: Trial arm assignment for the donor was COV1001 Ad26.COV2.S. The vaccine Ad26.COV2.S was put into the muscle once, or twice with 56 days between.

General observations from the study: Responses of T cells in total may have been underestimated by the TCR breadth and depth analyses.

V was clipped by 7 bases and J by 8 bases, with 12 bases between them. Germline V gene sequence: CDR1 SNHLY, CDR2 FYNNEI. The CDR3 is made up of 13 amino acids. Indicated treatment: 15 to 20 received Ad26.COV2.S at low or high dose, single or two shots; five or six received placebo; per-sample allocation not given. Day 63 after the first vaccine or placebo injection was the time point for sampling. With respect to this clone: The antigen remains undetermined.

Only in-frame clones appear in the TCRdb table, and some are missing; sequencing was by immunoSEQ multiplex PCR. In the table there are roughly 700,000 clones, roughly 90% of which are singletons. The source material was peripheral blood, sampled in a trial of Ad26.COV2.S vaccine versus placebo. This clonotype was sampled from a person between 18 and 60 years old who received the Ad26.COV2.S COVID-19 vaccine or a placebo. The chain has TRBV2 and TRBJ1-6; TRBD1 is a possible D gene (5 bases). The CDR3 DNA reads TGTGCCAGCAATCGGGACGGGCATTCACCCCTCCACTTT. It translates to CASNRDGHSPLHF.